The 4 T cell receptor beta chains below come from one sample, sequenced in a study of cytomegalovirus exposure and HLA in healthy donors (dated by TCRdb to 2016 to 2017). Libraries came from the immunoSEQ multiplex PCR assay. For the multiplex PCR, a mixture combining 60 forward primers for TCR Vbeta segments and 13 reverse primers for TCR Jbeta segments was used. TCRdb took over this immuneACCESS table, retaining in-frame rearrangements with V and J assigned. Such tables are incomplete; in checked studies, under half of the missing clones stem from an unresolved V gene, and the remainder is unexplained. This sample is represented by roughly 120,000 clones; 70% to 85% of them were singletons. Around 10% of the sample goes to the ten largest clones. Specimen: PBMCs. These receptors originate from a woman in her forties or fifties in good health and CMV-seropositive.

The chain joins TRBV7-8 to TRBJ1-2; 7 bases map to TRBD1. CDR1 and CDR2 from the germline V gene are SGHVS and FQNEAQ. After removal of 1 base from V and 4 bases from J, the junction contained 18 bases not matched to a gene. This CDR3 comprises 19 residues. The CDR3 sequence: CASSLGAKTIGDSSYGYTF. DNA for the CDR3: TGTGCCAGCAGCTTAGGGGCCAAAACGATAGGGGACAGTTCCTATGGCTACACCTTC.

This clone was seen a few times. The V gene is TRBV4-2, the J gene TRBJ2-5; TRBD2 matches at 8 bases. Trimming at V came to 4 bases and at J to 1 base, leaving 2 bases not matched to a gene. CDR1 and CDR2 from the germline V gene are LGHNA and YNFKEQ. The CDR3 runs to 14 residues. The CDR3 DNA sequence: TGTGCCAGCAGCCCCACTAGCGGCCAAGAGACCCAGTACTTC. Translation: CASSPTSGQETQYF.

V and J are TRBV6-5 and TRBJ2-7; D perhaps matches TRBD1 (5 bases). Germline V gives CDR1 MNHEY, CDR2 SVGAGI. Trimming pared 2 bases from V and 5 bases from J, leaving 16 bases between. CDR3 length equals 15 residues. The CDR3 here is CASSYTGAVPDEQYF. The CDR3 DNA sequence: TGTGCCAGCAGTTACACAGGAGCCGTCCCTGACGAGCAGTACTTC.

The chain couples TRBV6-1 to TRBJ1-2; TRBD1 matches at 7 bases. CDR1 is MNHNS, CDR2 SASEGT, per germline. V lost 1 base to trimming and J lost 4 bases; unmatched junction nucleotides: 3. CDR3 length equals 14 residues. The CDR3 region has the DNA TGTGCCAGCAGTGAAGAGGCAGGGGGCTATGGCTACACCTTC. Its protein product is CASSEEAGGYGYTF.